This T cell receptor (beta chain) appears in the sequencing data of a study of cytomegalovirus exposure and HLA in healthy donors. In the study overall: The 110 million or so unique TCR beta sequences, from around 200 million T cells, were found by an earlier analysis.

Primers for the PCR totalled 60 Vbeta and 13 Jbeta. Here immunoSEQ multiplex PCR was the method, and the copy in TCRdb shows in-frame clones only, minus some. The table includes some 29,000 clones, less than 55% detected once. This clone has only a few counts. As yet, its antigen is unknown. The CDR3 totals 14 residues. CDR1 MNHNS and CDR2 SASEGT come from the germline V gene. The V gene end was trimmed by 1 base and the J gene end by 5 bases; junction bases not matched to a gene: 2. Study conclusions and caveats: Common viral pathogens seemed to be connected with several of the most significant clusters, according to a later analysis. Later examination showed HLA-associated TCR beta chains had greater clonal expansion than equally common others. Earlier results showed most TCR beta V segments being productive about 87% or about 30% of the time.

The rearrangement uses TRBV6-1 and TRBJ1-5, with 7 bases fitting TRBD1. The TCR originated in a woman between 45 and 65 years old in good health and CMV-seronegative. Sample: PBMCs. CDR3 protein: CASSEGDSHQPQHF. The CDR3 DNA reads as TGTGCCAGCAGTGAAGGGGACAGCCATCAGCCCCAGCATTTT.